This TCR beta chain was documented in a study of blood T cells in healthy people across ages. Trimming pared 5 bases from V and 3 bases from J, leaving 14 bases between. The length of the CDR3 is 15 residues. Per germline, CDR1 SGHTA and CDR2 FQGNSA. Those donating, healthy Caucasian individuals from Russia, were aged 6 to 90. This clonotype was picked up a small number of times. Primers used in a second PCR of roughly 7 to 12 cycles were a sample-barcoded 5' primer and a J-beta primer mix. In TCRdb, the 5' RACE reads were re-called with MiXCR into one record per CDR3 protein. The table has about 800,000 distinct CDR3 sequences, 20% to 30% seen once. This same sample was also part of a study on T cells of mothers and their children. Per that study: Reads obtained per mother exceeded 8 million TCR beta CDR3 reads, with a few million obtained per child. Mother-child pairs who were related displayed a slightly higher overlap than unrelated pairs, a difference that was non-significant.

This chain joins TRBV7-2 and TRBJ1-5; no clear D gene. Material: blood. The sequence was obtained from a boy aged 5 to 17 in good health. The CDR3 sequence is CASSNIPGYNQPQHF. CDR3 DNA: TGTGCCAGCAGCAATATACCGGGATACAATCAGCCCCAGCATTTT.